This is a list of T cell receptor beta chains from one sample in a study of technical replicates of blood from several donors. Data came from immunoSEQ multiplex PCR; TCRdb stores just in-frame clones and leaves some out. The repertoire has 75,000 to 95,000 clones, 85% to 95% of them found once; the top ten carry 0.25% to 0.3%. The specimen sequenced was T cells isolated from PBMCs. These receptors all stem from a human donor in good health. CDR3s include the opening cysteine and the closing phenylalanine or tryptophan. D genes are given only for firm matches. Part of the rows lack a size; the others show once, few, many or a class for expanded clones.

18	TRBV7-2	TRBD2	once	TRBJ2-7	TGTGCCAGCAGCTTAACTGGATTAGCGGGAGGGCCTATCAACGAGCAGTACTTC	CASSLTGLAGGPINEQYF
15	TRBV7-9	TRBD1	NA	TRBJ2-1	TGTGCCAGCAGCTCCCTGGACAGGGACAAAAATGAGCAGTTCTTC	CASSSLDRDKNEQFF
13	TRBV28	NA	NA	TRBJ2-5	TGTGCCAGCCGCCAGGGGTACCAAGAGACCCAGTACTTC	CASRQGYQETQYF
11	TRBV20-1	NA	NA	TRBJ2-1	TGCAGTGCGGGGTCGTGGAGCGGGCAGTTCTTC	CSAGSWSGQFF
16	TRBV29-1	TRBD2	NA	TRBJ2-1	TGCAGCGTTGAAGATCCCCTAGCGGGCCTCTACAATGAGCAGTTCTTC	CSVEDPLAGLYNEQFF
14	TRBV27	TRBD2	NA	TRBJ2-7	TGTGCCAGCAGTGGGGGGGTGAACTCCTACGAGCAGTACTTC	CASSGGVNSYEQYF
14	TRBV2	NA	NA	TRBJ1-1	TGTGCCAGCAGTGGGGGGGGAGGGAACACTGAAGCTTTCTTT	CASSGGGGNTEAFF
14	TRBV7-9	NA	NA	TRBJ2-5	TGTGCCAGCAGCTTACGGCAGACTAAAGAGACCCAGTACTTC	CASSLRQTKETQYF
15	TRBV5-1	TRBD1	NA	TRBJ1-6	TGCGCCAGCAGCGAGGGGACAGGGATCTGGTCACCCCTCCACTTT	CASSEGTGIWSPLHF
15	TRBV10-1	TRBD1	NA	TRBJ2-1	TGCGCCAGCAGCTTCGGGACAGGAAAGGACAATGAGCAGTTCTTC	CASSFGTGKDNEQFF
14	TRBV5-1	NA	NA	TRBJ1-4	TGCGCCAGCAGCCATCGGGCAACTAATGAAAAACTGTTTTTT	CASSHRATNEKLFF
15	TRBV28	TRBD2	once	TRBJ2-1	TGTGCCAGCGGGGTAAGCGGGATAAGTTACAATGAGCAGTTCTTC	CASGVSGISYNEQFF
13	TRBV18	TRBD1	NA	TRBJ2-7	TGTGCCAGTTCCGGGACAGGGGCGACCGAGCAGTACTTC	CASSGTGATEQYF
14	TRBV6-5	NA	NA	TRBJ2-7	TGTGCCAGCAGGAGGACAGCAGGAGGCTACGAGCAGTACTTC	CASRRTAGGYEQYF
12	TRBV29-1	NA	NA	TRBJ2-3	TGCAGTGTGGGCCACTCCACAGATACGCAGTATTTT	CSVGHSTDTQYF
16	TRBV6-5	NA	NA	TRBJ2-4	TGTGCCAGCAGTTTTTCGAGGAACGTCCGGGGGACGGTTCAGTACTTC	CASSFSRNVRGTVQYF
13	TRBV5-1	NA	once	TRBJ2-7	TGCGCCAGCAGCTCCACCTTGCGGTACGAGCAGTACTTC	CASSSTLRYEQYF
18	TRBV18	NA	NA	TRBJ2-7	TGTGCCAGCTCGCGGTTAATGCTCCGGGACACCTACGACTACGAGCAGTACTTC	CASSRLMLRDTYDYEQYF
15	TRBV6-5	NA	NA	TRBJ1-5	TGTGCCAGCAGTTACTGGGCCGGGGTTGATCAGCCCCAGCATTTT	CASSYWAGVDQPQHF
14	TRBV6-5	NA	NA	TRBJ2-7	TGTGCCAGCAGTTACAGGACAGACTCCTACGAGCAGTACTTC	CASSYRTDSYEQYF
14	TRBV15	NA	NA	TRBJ2-5	TGTGCCACCAGCAGAGATCTTACAGAAGAGACCCAGTACTTC	CATSRDLTEETQYF
12	TRBV13	NA	NA	TRBJ2-3	TGTGCCAGCAGCTTCCTGACAGATACGCAGTATTTT	CASSFLTDTQYF
12	TRBV11-3	NA	NA	TRBJ2-7	TGTGCCAGCAGCGTCAACAGGGACGAGCAGTACTTC	CASSVNRDEQYF
14	TRBV5-4	NA	NA	TRBJ2-3	TGTGCCAGCAGGAGGACAGAAAGCACAGATACGCAGTATTTT	CASRRTESTDTQYF
15	TRBV6-5	TRBD2	NA	TRBJ2-1	TGTGCCAGCAGTTACTCTGCGGCGGGAGGGGGTGAGCAGTTCTTC	CASSYSAAGGGEQFF
14	TRBV7-2	NA	NA	TRBJ1-2	TGTGCCAGCAGCCCCGCGGTGTCCGGGTATGGCTACACCTTC	CASSPAVSGYGYTF
17	TRBV7-6	TRBD2	NA	TRBJ2-3	TGTGCCAGCAGCTTAGCCAGCGGGGGGACCAGCACAGATACGCAGTATTTT	CASSLASGGTSTDTQYF
14	TRBV19	TRBD1	NA	TRBJ1-2	TGTGCCAGTAGAAGTGACAGGGCTCTCTATGGCTACACCTTC	CASRSDRALYGYTF
16	TRBV5-6	NA	NA	TRBJ2-2	TGTGCCAGCAGAATTACCGGGACACTACTTACCGGGGAGCTGTTTTTT	CASRITGTLLTGELFF
16	TRBV18	NA	once	TRBJ1-2	TGTGCCAGCTCACCACCGTTCGGGGGGCAAGGCTATGGCTACACCTTC	CASSPPFGGQGYGYTF
16	TRBV13	NA	NA	TRBJ2-5	TGTGCCAGCAGCTTAGGACAGGTGGGCTTGATTGAGACCCAGTACTTC	CASSLGQVGLIETQYF
15	TRBV2	NA	NA	TRBJ1-5	TGTGCCAGCAGTGTCGGAGGGTCGGGCAATCAGCCCCAGCATTTT	CASSVGGSGNQPQHF
13	TRBV6-1	TRBD2	NA	TRBJ2-5	TGTGCCAGCAGCGTAGCGGGAGGAGAGACCCAGTACTTC	CASSVAGGETQYF
15	TRBV5-1	NA	NA	TRBJ2-1	TGCGCCAGCAGCTTGTTTGGGAGTTCCTACAATGAGCAGTTCTTC	CASSLFGSSYNEQFF
17	TRBV27	NA	once	TRBJ1-3	TGTGCCAGCAGTTTAAAGCCCCACGATACCAAACTAAACACCATATATTTT	CASSLKPHDTKLNTIYF
11	TRBV11-3	NA	NA	TRBJ1-1	TGTGCCAGCAGCTTAACAGATGAAGCTTTCTTT	CASSLTDEAFF
15	TRBV11-2	NA	once	TRBJ1-2	TGTGCCAGCAGCTTAGCCTCTTGGAGGGAGGATGGCTACACCTTC	CASSLASWREDGYTF
11	TRBV28	NA	NA	TRBJ2-7	TGTGCCAGCAAGGAGTCCTACGAGCAGTACTTC	CASKESYEQYF
14	TRBV14	NA	NA	TRBJ2-7	TGTGCCAGCAGCCTGGGACACGGGACCTACGAGCAGTACTTC	CASSLGHGTYEQYF
16	TRBV18	NA	NA	TRBJ2-3	TGTGCCAGCTCACCCTTGGGACACCTAAACGCAGATACGCAGTATTTT	CASSPLGHLNADTQYF
14	TRBV6-5	TRBD1	NA	TRBJ2-2	TGTGCCAGCAGCAGGGGGTATTACACCGGGGAGCTGTTTTTT	CASSRGYYTGELFF
16	TRBV7-8	NA	NA	TRBJ2-7	TGTGCCAGCAGCGCCCGTCCTGGGACTGGGTCCTACGAGCAGTACTTC	CASSARPGTGSYEQYF
17	TRBV27	TRBD1	once	TRBJ2-1	TGTGCCAGCAGTTTACCAAGGACAGGCAAAAGCTACAATGAGCAGTTCTTC	CASSLPRTGKSYNEQFF
12	TRBV5-4	NA	NA	TRBJ2-4	TGTGCCAGCAGCTTTGACAGTGATATTCAGTACTTC	CASSFDSDIQYF